Presented here are 5 T cell receptor beta chains from one specimen sequenced in a study of PD-L1 blockade in urothelial cancer. Time point of the sample: pretreatment peripheral blood. Profiled with immunoSEQ multiplex PCR; TCRdb holds only in-frame clones, not every one. The sample shows roughly 95,000 clones, around nine tenths of them seen only once. The sample was PBMCs, taken around atezolizumab (anti-PD-L1) treatment. The receptors shown here come from a man in his 60s with urothelial cancer.

The sample holds one count of this clone. The chain joins TRBV28 to TRBJ2-7; 13 bases are a match to TRBD2. CDR1 and CDR2 from the germline V gene are MDHEN and SYDVKM. This CDR3 has 17 residues. Trimming at V came to 5 bases and at J to 7 bases, leaving 14 bases not matched to a gene. The CDR3 nucleotides are TGTGCCAGCAGTCGTCCGGGACTAGCGGGGACCAGAGGGGAGCAGTACTTC. Translating it yields CASSRPGLAGTRGEQYF.

J is TRBJ1-2 and V is TRBV14; D is ambiguous. Trimming took 1 base from V and 8 from J, leaving 8 bases between them. Germline CDR1 SGHDN, CDR2 FVKESK. CDR3 length: 12 residues. The CDR3 DNA is TGTGCCAGCAGCCAAGGTCCGGGAGGCTACACCTTC. Its protein is CASSQGPGGYTF. The full variable domain, rest sourced from reference TRBV14 and TRBJ1-2, is EAGVTQFPSHSVIEKGQTVTLRCDPISGHDNLYWYRRVMGKEIKFLLHFVKESKQDESGMPNNRFLAERTGGTYSTLKVQPAELEDSGVYFCASSQGPGGYTFGSGTRLTVV.

This clone appeared once. The chain joins TRBV7-9 to TRBJ1-2; 11 bases are a match to TRBD1. Germline CDR1 SEHNR, CDR2 FQNEAQ (reference sequence). V dropped 0 bases and J dropped 6; count of bases not matched to a gene: 3. The CDR3 is made up of 15 amino acids. CDR3 in DNA: TGTGCCAGCAGCTTAGCAGGACAGGGGGCACATGGCTACACCTTC. Translated, it gives CASSLAGQGAHGYTF.

The CDR3 is CAIRSILAHNEQFF. The CDR3 coding sequence is TGTGCCATCCGGTCGATTCTAGCGCACAATGAGCAGTTCTTC. The V gene is TRBV10-3, the J gene TRBJ2-1, with a weak D call TRBD2 (6 bases). The CDR3 sequence is 14 residues long. Germline values: CDR1 ENHRY, CDR2 SYGVKD. Between the trimmed V and J ends, which lost 8 bases and 5 bases, there was a span of 16 bases.

V is TRBV9 and J is TRBJ1-2; D is perhaps TRBD1 (6 bases). Germline-derived CDR1 and CDR2 are SGDLS and YYNGEE. Trimming pared 3 bases from V and 7 bases from J, leaving 13 bases between. The CDR3 runs 13 residues. CDR3 nucleotide sequence: TGTGCCAGCAGCGGAGAGACAGGAATTGGCTACACCTTC. Encoded protein: CASSGETGIGYTF.